Sequencing of this T cell receptor beta chain was carried out in a study of T cell clonality in common variable immunodeficiency. The germline V gene encodes CDR1 DFQATT and CDR2 SNEGSKA (reference sequence). This CDR3 comprises 13 residues. Trimming cost V 2 bases and J 0 bases, with 6 bases left between them. Broader study findings: Reportedly, TCR beta sequences from common variable immunodeficiency showed fewer deletions and N-nucleotide insertions. Fewer TCRbeta clones were shared among CVID subjects than controls. CVID patient heterogeneity limited repertoire-clinical complication correlations.

TCRdb's copy holds only in-frame clones and misses some; the assay was immunoSEQ multiplex PCR. The sample gives about 60,000 clones, none seen only once, and the top ten clones hold about 1.7%. At least ten counts were recorded for this clone. As yet, its antigen is unknown. The observed sequence ends 3 residues before the CDR3 terminus, with the missing tail filled in from the germline J gene. The J gene is TRBJ2-3, the V gene TRBV20-1; possibly TRBD2 for D (6 bases). The TCR originated in a person aged 18-69 years in good health. Sequencing was carried out using peripheral blood mononuclear cells. The CDR3 region is CSARLASTDTQYF. Incomplete CDR3 DNA: TGCAGTGCTAGACTAGCGAGCACAGATACG.